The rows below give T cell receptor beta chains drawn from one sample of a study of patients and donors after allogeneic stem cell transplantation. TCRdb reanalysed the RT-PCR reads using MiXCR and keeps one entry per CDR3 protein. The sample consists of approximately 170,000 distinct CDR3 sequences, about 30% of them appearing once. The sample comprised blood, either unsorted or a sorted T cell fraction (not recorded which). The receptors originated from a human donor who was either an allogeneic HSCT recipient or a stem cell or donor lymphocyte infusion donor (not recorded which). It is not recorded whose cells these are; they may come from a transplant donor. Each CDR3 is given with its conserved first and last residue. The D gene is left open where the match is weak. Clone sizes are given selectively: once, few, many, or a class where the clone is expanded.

TGCGCCAGCAGCTTGGAAGGTCTCAGGGATCAGCCCCAGCATTTT	CASSLEGLRDQPQHF	TRBV5-1	TRBJ1-5	-	-	15
TGTGCCAGCACCGCATCTGCGATTGACGGTAATGAAAAACTGTTTTTT	CASTASAIDGNEKLFF	TRBV14	TRBJ1-4	-	-	16
TGTGCCAGCAGACCCGGAGATTCCTACAATGAGCAGTTCTTC	CASRPGDSYNEQFF	TRBV7-9	TRBJ2-1	few	-	14
TGTGCCAGCAGCCCACGGGGGTCCCTTGTTGCTGAAGCTTTCTTT	CASSPRGSLVAEAFF	TRBV9	TRBJ1-1	few	-	15
TGTGCCAGCAGCCAAGTGTCCGGCGATGAAAAACTGTTTTTT	CASSQVSGDEKLFF	TRBV4-2	TRBJ1-4	few	-	14
TGTGCCAGCAGCCACGCAGGGGCGGAGCAGTTCTTC	CASSHAGAEQFF	TRBV6-6	TRBJ2-1	-	-	12
TGTGCCAGCAGTTTTAGCGGACAGGGGGCTAATGGCTACACCTTC	CASSFSGQGANGYTF	TRBV12-3/TRBV12-4	TRBJ1-2	few	TRBD1	15
TGTGCCAGCAGCTCAACTAACTACATTGGGGCCAACGTCCTGACTTTC	CASSSTNYIGANVLTF	TRBV3-1	TRBJ2-6	few	-	16
TGCGGCGTCCTGGACCCTAACTATGGCTACACCTTC	CGVLDPNYGYTF	TRBV4-1	TRBJ1-2	few	-	12
TGTGCCAGCAGCCACGGGACAGCCTCCTATGGCTACACCTTC	CASSHGTASYGYTF	TRBV9	TRBJ1-2	-	TRBD1	14
TGTGCCAGCAGTCCCTACGTACCCGGAGATACGCAGTATTTT	CASSPYVPGDTQYF	TRBV27	TRBJ2-3	few	-	14
TGTGCCACCTCGACAGGACCAGACTATGGCTACACCTTC	CATSTGPDYGYTF	TRBV24-1	TRBJ1-2	few	-	13
TGCAGTGCGCCTCTAGCGGGATTTGATGAGCAGTTCTTC	CSAPLAGFDEQFF	TRBV20-1	TRBJ2-1	once	TRBD2	13
TGTGCCAGCTACGGGACAACCGCTTTCTTT	CASYGTTAFF	TRBV6-5	TRBJ1-1	few	-	10
TGTGCCAGCAGTTACGCCCCGGGACTAGCTAAGAGCGGGGAGCTGTTTTTT	CASSYAPGLAKSGELFF	TRBV6-2/TRBV6-3	TRBJ2-2	few	TRBD2	17
TGTGCCAGCAGTTACTCGCAGGGTATGGCTGAGCAGTTCTTC	CASSYSQGMAEQFF	TRBV6-5	TRBJ2-1	few	-	14
TGTGCCAGCAGCCAAGACAGGCCCACCTACAATGAGCAGTTCTTC	CASSQDRPTYNEQFF	TRBV4-2	TRBJ2-1	-	-	15
TGTGCCAGCAGTTTGGCTAGGTTTAATCAGCCCCAGCATTTT	CASSLARFNQPQHF	TRBV28	TRBJ1-5	few	-	14
TGTGCCACCAGCAGAGATCCGGACGAGACCCAGTACTTC	CATSRDPDETQYF	TRBV15	TRBJ2-5	-	-	13
TGTGCAATCGGGACTAGCGATCTAACCGGGGAGCTGTTTTTT	CAIGTSDLTGELFF	TRBV11-2	TRBJ2-2	-	TRBD2	14
TGCGCCAGCAGAGGGACAGGCGGGGACACCGGGGAGCTGTTTTTT	CASRGTGGDTGELFF	TRBV5-1	TRBJ2-2	-	TRBD1	15
TGTGCCAGCAGTTACGGGACAGGACGAGTTGGTTCACCCCTCCACTTT	CASSYGTGRVGSPLHF	TRBV6-5	TRBJ1-6	few	TRBD1	16
TGTGCCATCAGTGAGGGACCCCAACAGGAAATGGGAGCTGAAGCTTTCTTT	CAISEGPQQEMGAEAFF	TRBV10-3	TRBJ1-1	many	-	17
TGTGCCAGCAGTTATGGTCTGGGGCGGGATACGCAGTATTTT	CASSYGLGRDTQYF	TRBV6-2/TRBV6-3	TRBJ2-3	-	-	14
TGTGCCAGCAGCTCCCCGGGCCTGGGAGGGGAGCTGTTTTTT	CASSSPGLGGELFF	TRBV5-6	TRBJ2-2	once	-	14
TGTGCCAGCTCACCTTTAGGGGAGGGAGAAGCTTTCTTT	CASSPLGEGEAFF	TRBV18	TRBJ1-1	-	-	13
TGTGCCAGCACCCGATCGGGCCGTTCTGGAAACACCATATATTTT	CASTRSGRSGNTIYF	TRBV12-3/TRBV12-4	TRBJ1-3	-	-	15
TGTGCCAGCAGCCAAGGACTAGCCGGACAGTACTTC	CASSQGLAGQYF	TRBV4-2	TRBJ2-4	few	TRBD2	12
TGCAGTGCCGGGACAGTGGCCTACGAGCAGTACTTC	CSAGTVAYEQYF	TRBV20-1	TRBJ2-7	-	TRBD1	12
TGCGCCAGCAGCCATTCTCCGGACAGGGTCGAGGGCGAGCAGTACTTC	CASSHSPDRVEGEQYF	TRBV4-3	TRBJ2-7	few	TRBD1	16
TGTGCCAGCAGCCCGGGACAGAAGTATAACTATGGCTACACCTTC	CASSPGQKYNYGYTF	TRBV7-9	TRBJ1-2	-	TRBD1	15
TGCGCCAGCAGCCAAGACATCCCCAGCGGGAGCGTCAATGAGCAGTTCTTC	CASSQDIPSGSVNEQFF	TRBV4-3	TRBJ2-1	once	TRBD2	17
TGTGCCAGCAGCTCCGAGGGCTGGGGGCGATGGGACACCGGGGAGCTGTTTTTT	CASSSEGWGRWDTGELFF	TRBV7-3	TRBJ2-2	-	-	18
TGTGCCAGCAGTTTCGGGGGGACAGACCTCTATGGCTACACCTTC	CASSFGGTDLYGYTF	TRBV28	TRBJ1-2	-	TRBD1	15
TGCAGTGCCAAAAATACTAGCCCTCATCGCGAGCAGTACTTC	CSAKNTSPHREQYF	TRBV20-1	TRBJ2-7	-	-	14
TGTGCCAGCAGCCCCGGGAGTATGGTGGGTCAGCCCCAGCATTTT	CASSPGSMVGQPQHF	TRBV9	TRBJ1-5	once	-	15
TGTGCCAGCAGCTTAAGTAGGAGGTTCGAGCAGTACTTC	CASSLSRRFEQYF	TRBV13	TRBJ2-7	-	-	13
TGTGCCAGCAGTTTGACGGGAGGCGCCTACGGCTACACCTTC	CASSLTGGAYGYTF	TRBV28	TRBJ1-2	-	-	14
TGTGCCAGCAGGGCGCAGGGCACTGAAGCTTTCTTT	CASRAQGTEAFF	TRBV7-2	TRBJ1-1	many	-	12
TGTGCCAGCAGCACCGACAGGGGAAAGACGATGCGTCAGCCCCAGCATTTT	CASSTDRGKTMRQPQHF	TRBV7-8	TRBJ1-5	-	TRBD1	17
TGTGCCAGCAGTGAACCCGGGACTGCTTCCTACGAGCAGTACTTC	CASSEPGTASYEQYF	TRBV25-1	TRBJ2-7	few	-	15
TGCGCCAGCAGCTTGGGGACAGAGCAGTACTTC	CASSLGTEQYF	TRBV5-1	TRBJ2-7	-	-	11
TGCGCCAGCAGCCATTCTACACAGGCCAAAAACATTCAGTACTTC	CASSHSTQAKNIQYF	TRBV4-3	TRBJ2-4	-	-	15
TGTGCCAGCATTGAGGGAGGGCCCGGGGAGCTGTTTTTT	CASIEGGPGELFF	TRBV12-3/TRBV12-4	TRBJ2-2	-	TRBD2	13
TGCAGTGCTCCCGAGGGAACCGCTTTAGCCTACGAGCAGTACTTC	CSAPEGTALAYEQYF	TRBV20-1	TRBJ2-7	-	-	15
TGCGCCAGCAGTGGACAGGGCGTTTGGGACGAGCAGTACTTC	CASSGQGVWDEQYF	TRBV10-1	TRBJ2-7	-	TRBD1	14
TGTGCCAGCAGTTACTCGGGTAGCGGGAGGTCCGCCTACAATGAGCAGTTCTTC	CASSYSGSGRSAYNEQFF	TRBV6-5	TRBJ2-1	-	TRBD2	18
TGCAGTGCTAGAGGACAGGGACGACCCCTGGAGGAGCAGTACTTC	CSARGQGRPLEEQYF	TRBV20-1	TRBJ2-7	-	TRBD1	15
TGTGCCAGCAGTTTGGCAGGGGCTCCTCAGGGTCAGCCCCAGCATTTT	CASSLAGAPQGQPQHF	TRBV12-3/TRBV12-4	TRBJ1-5	few	-	16
TGCAGTGCTATCTCTCGGATTCACACCATATATTTT	CSAISRIHTIYF	TRBV20-1	TRBJ1-3	few	-	12
TGTGCCAGCAGCCACAACCACCAGGGGGGCGGTGAAAAACTGTTTTTT	CASSHNHQGGGEKLFF	TRBV7-9	TRBJ1-4	few	TRBD1	16
TGTGCCAGCAGCCGCGACCGGCTCTCGGAAAAACTGTTTTTT	CASSRDRLSEKLFF	TRBV6-2/TRBV6-3	TRBJ1-4	many	-	14
TGTGCCAGCAGAAAGTCCCGGGACATAACTGGCTACACCTTC	CASRKSRDITGYTF	TRBV27	TRBJ1-2	-	-	14
TGTGCCAGCAGCCACAAGTCAGGCCCCGGCACAGATACGCAGTATTTT	CASSHKSGPGTDTQYF	TRBV7-3	TRBJ2-3	-	-	16